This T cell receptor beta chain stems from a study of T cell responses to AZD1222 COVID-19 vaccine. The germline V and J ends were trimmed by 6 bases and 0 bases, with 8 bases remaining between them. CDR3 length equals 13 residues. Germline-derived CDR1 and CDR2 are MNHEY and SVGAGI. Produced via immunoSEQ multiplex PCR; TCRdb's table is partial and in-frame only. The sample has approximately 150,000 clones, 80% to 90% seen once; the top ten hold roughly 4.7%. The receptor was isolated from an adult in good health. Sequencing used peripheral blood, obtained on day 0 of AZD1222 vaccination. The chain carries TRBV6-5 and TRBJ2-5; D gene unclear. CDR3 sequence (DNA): TGTGCCAGCAGCCGGCGGCACCAAGAGACCCAGTACTTC. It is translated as CASSRRHQETQYF.